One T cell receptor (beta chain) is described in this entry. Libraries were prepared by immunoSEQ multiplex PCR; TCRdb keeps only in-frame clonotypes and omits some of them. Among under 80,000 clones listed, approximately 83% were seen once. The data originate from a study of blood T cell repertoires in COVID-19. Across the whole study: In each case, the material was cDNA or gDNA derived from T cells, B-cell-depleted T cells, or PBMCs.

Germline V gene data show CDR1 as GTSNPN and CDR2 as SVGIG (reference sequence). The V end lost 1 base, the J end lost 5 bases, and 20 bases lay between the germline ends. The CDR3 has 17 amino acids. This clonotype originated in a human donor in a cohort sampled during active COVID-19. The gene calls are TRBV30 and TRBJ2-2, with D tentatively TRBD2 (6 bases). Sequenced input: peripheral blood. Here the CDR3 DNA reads TGTGCCTGGAGTGCCGACGGAGGGACCGACGTAACCGGGGAGCTGTTTTTT. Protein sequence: CAWSADGGTDVTGELFF.